These 17 T cell receptor beta chains originate from one sample sequenced in a study of shared clonotypes between healthy human individuals. Generated by immunoSEQ multiplex PCR, the TCRdb table keeps only in-frame clones and is missing some. The data contain roughly 640,000 clones, less than 85% of them singletons. The sequencing sample was made of memory CD4+ T cells sorted from blood. Subset indicated: CD45RA-negative fraction. The source of these receptors is a woman in her twenties or thirties in good health.

The rearrangement uses TRBV4-2 and TRBJ2-1, with 7 bases that match TRBD2. Germline V gene sequence: CDR1 LGHNA, CDR2 YNFKEQ. With 3 bases clipped from V and 7 bases from J, the junction kept 18 bases outside the gene matches. The CDR3 sequence is 18 residues long. The CDR3 DNA follows: TGTGCCAGCAGCCACCCCCTGGGGGGGAGGGCCGACGAGAATGAGCAGTTCTTC. This codes for CASSHPLGGRADENEQFF.

This chain connects TRBV19 to TRBJ2-2, with D possibly TRBD1 on 5 matching bases. In germline, CDR1 is LNHDA, CDR2 SQIVND (reference sequence). The V end lost 4 bases, the J end lost 5 bases, and 17 bases lay between the germline ends. The CDR3 is 16 residues long. CDR3 sequence reads: CASSTDTFMGTGELFF. The CDR3 bases are TGTGCCAGTAGTACGGACACTTTTATGGGTACCGGGGAGCTGTTTTTT. Based on the CDR3 plus reference TRBV19 and TRBJ2-2, the full variable domain is DGGITQSPKYLFRKEGQNVTLSCEQNLNHDAMYWYRQDPGQGLRLIYYSQIVNDFQKGDIAEGYSVSREKKESFPLTVTSAQKNPTAFYLCASSTDTFMGTGELFFGEGSRLTVL.

This clone turned up a few times. The chain combines TRBV5-1 with TRBJ2-7; D ambiguous. The V end lost 4 bases, the J end lost 4 bases, and 12 bases lay between the germline ends. CDR3 length equals 13 residues. Germline V gene data show CDR1 as SGHRS and CDR2 as YFSETQ. The CDR3 is CASSPTLGYEQYF. CDR3 bases: TGCGCCAGCAGCCCGACTCTAGGTTACGAGCAGTACTTC.

This chain connects TRBV5-1 to TRBJ2-7; either TRBD1 or TRBD2 may supply D (5 bases each). V was pared by 0 bases and J by 1 base, with 14 bases between. Germline CDR1 and CDR2: SGHRS and YFSETQ. The CDR3 is 16 amino acids. The chain's CDR3 is CASSLEQDLRSYEQYF. DNA for the CDR3: TGCGCCAGCAGCTTGGAACAGGACTTACGATCCTACGAGCAGTACTTC.

In this sample, this clone turned up many times. The chain joins TRBV5-1 to TRBJ2-3; D may match TRBD1 or TRBD2 (6 bases each). The ends were cut back, 0 bases at V and 6 bases at J, with 14 bases in the middle. This CDR3 is 15 amino acids long. Germline V gene sequence: CDR1 SGHRS, CDR2 YFSETQ. The CDR3 spells CASSLGKGGRDTQYF. The CDR3 DNA sequence: TGCGCCAGCAGCTTGGGGAAGGGGGGCCGGGATACGCAGTATTTT. Complete variable domain (other parts from reference TRBV5-1 and TRBJ2-3): KAGVTQTPRYLIKTRGQQVTLSCSPISGHRSVSWYQQTPGQGLQFLFEYFSETQRNKGNFPGRFSGRQFSNSRSEMNVSTLELGDSALYLCASSLGKGGRDTQYFGPGTRLTVL.

The CDR3 bases are TGTGCCAGCAGCATTAGACAAAACTACGAGCAGTACTTC. Its translation: CASSIRQNYEQYF. The chain employs TRBV6-1 and TRBJ2-7; D remains unclear. CDR1 and CDR2 (germline): MNHNS, SASEGT. The ends were cut back, 6 bases at V and 3 bases at J, with 12 bases in the middle. This CDR3 spans 13 amino acids.

The rearrangement uses TRBV10-2 and TRBJ2-5; 7 bases align to TRBD1. Germline V gene sequence: CDR1 WSHSY, CDR2 SAAADI. The CDR3 spans 13 residues. J was trimmed by 2 bases and V by 6 bases; bases with no gene match: 3. The CDR3 spells CASRRGLQETQYF. In DNA, the CDR3 is TGCGCCAGCAGGAGGGGGCTACAAGAGACCCAGTACTTC.

The V and J genes are TRBV11-2 and TRBJ2-2, with D possibly TRBD2 on 5 matching bases. Between the trimmed V and J ends, which lost 1 base and 5 bases, there was a span of 14 bases. CDR3 length equals 16 residues. Germline V gene data show CDR1 as SGHAT and CDR2 as FQNNGV. CDR3 nucleotide sequence: TGTGCCAGCAGCTTAGCCGCCCGGGGTTGGACCGGGGAGCTGTTTTTT. This encodes CASSLAARGWTGELFF.

The CDR3 nucleotides are TGTGCCAGCACGGGGACAGGGGAATGGGAGACCCAGTACTTC. Residues: CASTGTGEWETQYF. V usage is TRBV2 and J usage is TRBJ2-5; TRBD1 aligns across 10 bases. The CDR3 extends over 14 amino acids. Trimming took 7 bases from V and 5 from J; bases not matched to a gene: 7. Germline V gene sequence: CDR1 SNHLY, CDR2 FYNNEI.

This rearrangement joins TRBV28 to TRBJ2-7, with D perhaps matching TRBD1 (5 bases). CDR1 is MDHEN and CDR2 is SYDVKM in the germline V gene. The CDR3 runs to 16 residues. V was trimmed by 5 bases and J by 3 bases, leaving 20 bases between them. The DNA of the CDR3 is TGTGCCAGCAGTGCAAACGTGTGGGGCCCCGGCTACGAGCAGTACTTC. It is translated as CASSANVWGPGYEQYF.

V usage is TRBV11-2 and J usage is TRBJ1-1; D is undetermined. Germline assignment: CDR1 SGHAT and CDR2 FQNNGV. V lost 3 bases and J lost 1, with 6 bases in between. This CDR3 is built from 13 residues. CDR3 nucleotide sequence: TGTGCCAGCAGCTTGATAGGGAACACTGAAGCTTTCTTT. It is translated as CASSLIGNTEAFF.

The V gene is TRBV18, the J gene TRBJ1-5, with TRBD1 as a possible D gene (5 bases). There are 15 residues in the CDR3. CDR1 and CDR2 (germline): KGHSH, LQKENI. V lost 4 bases to trimming and J lost 4 bases, with 14 bases between them. CDR3 sequence (DNA): TGTGCCAGCTCACGGGCCGAGACAGCTAATCAGCCCCAGCATTTT. This sequence encodes CASSRAETANQPQHF. Based on the CDR3 plus reference TRBV18 and TRBJ1-5, the full variable domain is NAGVMQNPRHLVRRRGQEARLRCSPMKGHSHVYWYRQLPEEGLKFMVYLQKENIIDESGMPKERFSAEFPKEGPSILRIQQVVRGDSAAYFCASSRAETANQPQHFGDGTRLSIL.

This sequence joins TRBV19 and TRBJ1-5; D is ambiguous. The CDR3 totals 9 residues. Germline CDR1 and CDR2: LNHDA and SQIVND (reference sequence). V lost 8 bases and J 7 bases, leaving 3 bases between the germline ends. CDR3 protein: CASGQPQHF. The DNA for the CDR3 is TGTGCCAGTGGGCAGCCCCAGCATTTT.

The table lists this clone with a count of one. The chain uses TRBV15 and TRBJ1-3, with unresolved D. Per the germline V gene, CDR1 is LNHNV and CDR2 is YYDKDF (reference sequence). The CDR3 has 16 residues. Trimming shortened V by 1 base and J by 2 bases, and 12 bases separated the two germline ends. CDR3 protein: CATSRVRTPTGNTIYF. DNA of the CDR3: TGTGCCACCAGCAGAGTTAGAACCCCCACTGGAAACACCATATATTTT.

This clone was picked up a small number of times. CDR3 DNA sequence: TGTGCTAGTGGTTTGAGTTTAGAGACTTCCTACGAGCAGTACTTC. Encoded protein: CASGLSLETSYEQYF. The genes are TRBV12-5 and TRBJ2-7; no reliable D call. The CDR3 has 15 residues. V lost 2 bases and J lost 1, with 12 bases in between. Per the germline V gene, CDR1 is LGHNT and CDR2 is FRNRAP.

V is TRBV27 and J is TRBJ2-5; 9 bases line up with TRBD2. Trimming removed 6 bases from V and 4 bases from J; junction bases left unmatched: 12. The CDR3 covers 16 residues. Germline V lookup: CDR1 MNHEY, CDR2 SMNVEV (reference sequence). The CDR3 DNA follows: TGTGCCAGCAGGATGGGGTTTGGCGGGAGGGCAGAGACCCAGTACTTC. Its translation: CASRMGFGGRAETQYF.

The chain uses TRBV2 and TRBJ1-4; D not certain. CDR3 length: 15 amino acids. Germline V gene data show CDR1 as SNHLY and CDR2 as FYNNEI. Deletions cut 6 bases from V and 0 bases from J, with 11 bases between. CDR3 loop: CASRATGTTNEKLFF. The CDR3 region has the DNA TGTGCCAGCAGGGCTACCGGGACAACTAATGAAAAACTGTTTTTT. The complete variable domain, with remaining parts taken from reference TRBV2 and TRBJ1-4, reads EPEVTQTPSHQVTQMGQEVILRCVPISNHLYFYWYRQILGQKVEFLVSFYNNEISEKSEIFDDQFSVERPDGSNFTLKIRSTKLEDSAMYFCASRATGTTNEKLFFGSGTQLSVL.